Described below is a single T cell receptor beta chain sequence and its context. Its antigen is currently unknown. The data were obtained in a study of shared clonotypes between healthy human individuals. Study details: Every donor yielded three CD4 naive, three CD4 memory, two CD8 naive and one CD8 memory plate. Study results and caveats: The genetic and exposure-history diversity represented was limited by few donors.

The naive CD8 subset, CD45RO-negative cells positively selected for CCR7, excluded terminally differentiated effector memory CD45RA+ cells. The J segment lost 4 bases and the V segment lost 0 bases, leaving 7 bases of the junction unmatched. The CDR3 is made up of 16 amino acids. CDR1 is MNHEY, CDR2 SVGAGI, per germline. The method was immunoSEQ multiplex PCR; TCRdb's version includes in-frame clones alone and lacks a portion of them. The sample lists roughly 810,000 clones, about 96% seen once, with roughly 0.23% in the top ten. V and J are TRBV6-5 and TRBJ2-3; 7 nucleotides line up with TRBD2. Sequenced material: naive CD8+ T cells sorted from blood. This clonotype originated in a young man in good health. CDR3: CASSYSGREIPDTQYF. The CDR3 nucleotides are TGTGCCAGCAGTTACTCGGGGCGGGAGATCCCAGATACGCAGTATTTT.